The 30 T cell receptor beta chains listed next were all sequenced from one sample in a study of T cells in Graves' hyperthyroidism and ophthalmopathy. It was RNA transcripts that yielded the amplified TCR beta CDR3 regions. TCR CDR3 underwent first-round RT-PCR with the HTBI primer set. TCRdb recomputed calls from the multiplex PCR reads with MiXCR, one row per CDR3 protein. This table has approximately 430,000 distinct CDR3 sequences, about a sixth appearing once. The material sequenced was blood. The receptors derive from a woman aged 18-30 years with Graves' hyperthyroidism.

This clonotype was observed many times. The V and J genes are TRBV28 and TRBJ1-5; no clear D. Germline CDR1 and CDR2: MDHEN and SYDVKM. V was trimmed by 4 bases and J by 0 bases, leaving 10 bases between them. The CDR3 totals 15 residues. CDR3 sequence: CASSSRPYSNQPQHF. The CDR3 region has the DNA TGTGCCAGCAGTTCCCGCCCCTATAGCAATCAGCCCCAGCATTTT.

Worth noting for this clonotype: This may stem from a read error, because a much larger clone lies one nucleotide away. V and J are TRBV10-3 and TRBJ1-2; possible D gene TRBD1, 6 bases. Germline lookup yields CDR1 ENHRY and CDR2 SYGVKD. V dropped 0 bases and J dropped 4 bases, with 15 bases sitting between them. The CDR3 spans 16 residues. CDR3 region: CAISESTKGEGYGYTF. CDR3 nucleotides: TGTGCCATCAGTGAGTCGACGAAGGGGGAGGGCTATGGCTACACCTTC.

The sample holds many counts of this clonotype. V is TRBV28 and J is TRBJ2-5, with 10 bases identical to TRBD1. Germline lookup yields CDR1 MDHEN and CDR2 SYDVKM. V trimming: 7 bases; J trimming: 4 bases; junction bases outside the gene matches: 12. This CDR3 has 16 residues. In nucleotides, the CDR3 is TGTGCCAGCATCCCTCGGGGGACAGGGGTGCTAGAGACCCAGTACTTC. It is translated as CASIPRGTGVLETQYF.

This clonotype was detected ten times or more. The V call is TRBV20-1, the J call TRBJ2-5; the D gene is possibly TRBD1 (5 bases). V lost 1 base to trimming and J lost 0 bases, with 12 bases between them. The CDR3 spans 15 residues. Per the germline V gene, CDR1 is DFQATT and CDR2 is SNEGSKA (reference sequence). The CDR3 sequence: CSARVPRQYQETQYF. The CDR3 region has the DNA TGCAGTGCTAGAGTTCCTAGACAGTACCAAGAGACCCAGTACTTC.

Only a few counts were recorded for this clonotype. The J gene is TRBJ2-5, the V gene TRBV29-1; 7 positions match TRBD1. The V gene end was trimmed by 7 bases and the J gene end by 4 bases; junction bases not matched to a gene: 6. CDR1 is SQVTM and CDR2 is ANQGSEA in the germline V gene. The CDR3 totals 12 residues. The CDR3 loop reads CSAGQVPETQYF. DNA of the CDR3: TGCAGCGCAGGACAGGTTCCAGAGACCCAGTACTTC.

The chain links TRBV19 to TRBJ1-5; D possibly corresponds to TRBD1 (5 bases). Trimming left V 4 bases short and J 0 bases short, with 10 bases between. The CDR3 totals 15 residues. Germline V gene lookup returns CDR1 LNHDA and CDR2 SQIVND (reference sequence). CDR3 amino acids: CASSTRGDSNQPQHF. CDR3 nucleotides: TGTGCCAGTAGTACCCGGGGGGATAGCAATCAGCCCCAGCATTTT.

This clonotype has a count of ten or more. The rearrangement uses TRBV11-2 and TRBJ1-2; no clear D. The CDR3 consists of 15 residues. In germline, CDR1 is SGHAT, CDR2 FQNNGV. V lost 3 bases, J lost 0 bases, and 11 bases lay in between. CDR3 residues: CASSLGPPANYGYTF. CDR3 bases: TGTGCCAGCAGCTTGGGTCCACCCGCTAACTATGGCTACACCTTC.

For this clonotype: This may be a read error: a much more frequent sequence differs by one nucleotide. The chain's CDR3 is CPSSVSVANVLTF. CDR3 DNA: TGTCCCAGCAGCGTCTCGGTGGCCAACGTCCTGACTTTC. The rearrangement uses TRBV7-9 and TRBJ2-6; D ambiguous. The CDR3 has 13 residues. Per germline, CDR1 SEHNR and CDR2 FQNEAQ (reference sequence).

The table lists this clonotype with many counts. This sequence joins TRBV12-3 or TRBV12-4 and TRBJ1-2, with D uncertain. The ends were cut back, 1 base at V and 4 bases at J, with 7 bases in the middle. The CDR3 length is 13 residues. As DNA, the CDR3 is TGTGCCAGCAGTTTAGGGACGGGCTATGGCTACACCTTC. This sequence encodes CASSLGTGYGYTF.

This clonotype was recorded many times. CDR3 DNA: TGTGCCAGCAGCCCTACTCCGGGACGGATCACTAAAGAGGACTACACCTTC. Its protein product is CASSPTPGRITKEDYTF. The chain joins TRBV12-3 or TRBV12-4 to TRBJ1-2, with D possibly TRBD1 on 5 matching bases. The CDR3 totals 17 residues. The ends were cut back, 6 bases at V and 10 bases at J, with 30 bases in the middle.

As for this clonotype: A much larger clone lies a single base off, so this may be a read error. The CDR3 reads CASSRIVGAGNEQFF. In nucleotides, the CDR3 is TGTGCCAGCAGCCGGATCGTGGGAGCGGGGAATGAGCAGTTCTTC. The chain links TRBV11-3 to TRBJ2-1; 7 bases map to TRBD2. Trimming removed 5 bases from V and 7 bases from J; junction bases left unmatched: 11. The germline CDR1 and CDR2 sequences are SGHNT and YENEEA. This CDR3 has 15 residues.

The table lists this clonotype with many counts. The chain couples TRBV7-9 to TRBJ2-5, with TRBD1 as a possible D gene (6 bases). Germline assignment: CDR1 SEHNR and CDR2 FQNEAQ (reference sequence). The CDR3 consists of 15 residues. The V end was cut by 2 bases, the J end by 3 bases, with 13 bases between. The CDR3 bases are TGTGCCAGCAGCTTACCCAGGGGAGTGAAAGAGACCCAGTACTTC. Translating it yields CASSLPRGVKETQYF. Full variable domain (outside the CDR3, taken from reference TRBV7-9 and TRBJ2-5): DTGVSQNPRHKITKRGQNVTFRCDPISEHNRLYWYRQTLGQGPEFLTYFQNEAQLEKSRLLSDRFSAERPKGSFSTLEIQRTEQGDSAMYLCASSLPRGVKETQYFGPGTRLLVL.

This clonotype has at least ten counts. The chain is built from TRBV20-1 and TRBJ2-7; 11 positions agree with TRBD2. The CDR3 loop spans 15 amino acids. From germline, CDR1 is DFQATT and CDR2 SNEGSKA (reference sequence). The trim removed 2 bases at V and 3 bases at J, leaving 6 bases unmatched. In DNA form, the CDR3 reads TGCAGTGCTAGACCCGTTAGCGGGGGGGACTACGAGCAGTACTTC. Protein: CSARPVSGGDYEQYF.

In this sample, this clonotype turned up many times. The V and J genes are TRBV7-2 and TRBJ2-1, with 10 nucleotides matching TRBD2. Germline V gene lookup returns CDR1 SGHTA and CDR2 FQGNSA. The V gene end was trimmed by 1 base and the J gene end by 8 bases; junction bases not matched to a gene: 11. The CDR3 is 17 amino acids. The CDR3 loop reads CASSLVGSGRAVDEQFF. CDR3 DNA sequence: TGTGCCAGCAGCTTAGTGGGGAGCGGGAGGGCCGTCGATGAGCAGTTCTTC.

There are many counts of this clonotype. The chain links TRBV30 to TRBJ1-5; 8 nucleotides align to TRBD1. CDR1 GTSNPN and CDR2 SVGIG come from the germline V gene (reference sequence). V lost 0 bases and J lost 7; bases outside the gene matches: 5. This CDR3 has 14 amino acids. CDR3 in DNA: TGTGCCTGGAGTGTACAGGGGGGGTGGCAGCCCCAGCATTTT. Residues: CAWSVQGGWQPQHF. The full variable domain, its missing parts supplied by reference TRBV30 and TRBJ1-5, is SQTIHQWPATLVQPVGSPLSLECTVEGTSNPNLYWYRQAAGRGLQLLFYSVGIGQISSEVPQNLSASRPQDRQFILSSKKLLLSDSGFYLCAWSVQGGWQPQHFGDGTRLSIL.

This clonotype was observed a few times. The gene calls are TRBV4-2 and TRBJ2-1, with TRBD2 identical over 9 bases. CDR3 length: 17 residues. Germline V CDR1 and CDR2: LGHNA, YNFKEQ. Unmatched junction bases numbered 13, after V lost 1 base and J lost 9 bases. DNA of the CDR3: TGTGCCAGCAGCCAAGTAGCGGCTAGCGGGGCCGCCATTGAGCAGTTCTTC. Its translation is CASSQVAASGAAIEQFF.

The chain's CDR3 is CASRVGGGNGYTF. In nucleotides, the CDR3 is TGTGCCAGCAGGGTGGGGGGGGGAAATGGCTACACCTTC. The chain links TRBV28 to TRBJ1-2, with a tentative D call TRBD1 (5 bases). Trimming shortened V by 6 bases and J by 6 bases, and 14 bases separated the two germline ends. From germline, CDR1 is MDHEN and CDR2 SYDVKM. This CDR3 comprises 13 residues.

This clonotype was seen only a few times. This rearrangement joins TRBV5-8 to TRBJ2-7; the D is unclear. Germline V gives CDR1 SGHTS, CDR2 YDEGEE. Between the trimmed V and J ends, which lost 4 bases and 6 bases, there was a span of 20 bases. This CDR3 comprises 15 residues. The CDR3 coding sequence is TGTGCCAGCAGCCGAAGCCCCCATTCGACGGCCGAGCAGTACTTC. This sequence encodes CASSRSPHSTAEQYF.

This clonotype was seen at least ten times. The chain uses TRBV18 and TRBJ1-5, with a tentative D call TRBD1 (5 bases). V was cut by 6 bases and J by 3 bases, with 15 bases left in between. This CDR3 region has 15 residues. Looked up from germline, CDR1 is KGHSH and CDR2 is LQKENI. CDR3 nucleotides: TGTGCCAGCTCGCTGAGGCGGGACTCCAATCAGCCCCAGCATTTT. It translates to CASSLRRDSNQPQHF.

This clonotype was counted many times. J is TRBJ2-1 and V is TRBV5-1, with 12 nucleotides matching TRBD2. V lost 1 base, J lost 6 bases, and 8 bases stayed unmatched. Per the germline V gene, CDR1 is SGHRS and CDR2 is YFSETQ. There are 17 residues in the CDR3. CDR3 region: CASSLLASGGAVNEQFF. CDR3 sequence (DNA): TGCGCCAGCAGCTTGTTGGCTAGCGGGGGGGCCGTCAATGAGCAGTTCTTC. Supplemented by reference TRBV5-1 and TRBJ2-1, the full variable domain reads KAGVTQTPRYLIKTRGQQVTLSCSPISGHRSVSWYQQTPGQGLQFLFEYFSETQRNKGNFPGRFSGRQFSNSRSEMNVSTLELGDSALYLCASSLLASGGAVNEQFFGPGTRLTVL.

The chain employs TRBV20-1 and TRBJ1-6; D not certain. The CDR3 totals 18 residues. V lost 1 base, J lost 0 bases, and 16 bases lay in between. The germline V gene encodes CDR1 DFQATT and CDR2 SNEGSKA (reference sequence). The CDR3 spells CSARAPTAFSSYNSPLHF. CDR3 nucleotide sequence: TGCAGTGCTAGAGCCCCTACCGCGTTTAGCTCCTATAATTCACCCCTCCACTTT.

This clonotype has at least ten counts. V is TRBV7-2 and J is TRBJ1-3, with TRBD1 as a possible D gene (6 bases). The CDR3 sequence is 16 residues long. V dropped 0 bases and J dropped 2 bases, with 11 bases sitting between them. CDR1 SGHTA and CDR2 FQGNSA come from the germline V gene. The CDR3: CASSLAAAGAGNTIYF. CDR3 DNA: TGTGCCAGCAGCTTAGCGGCGGCAGGGGCTGGAAACACCATATATTTT. Supplemented by reference TRBV7-2 and TRBJ1-3, the full variable domain reads GAGVSQSPSNKVTEKGKDVELRCDPISGHTALYWYRQSLGQGLEFLIYFQGNSAPDKSGLPSDRFSAERTGGSVSTLTIQRTQQEDSAVYLCASSLAAAGAGNTIYFGEGSWLTVV.

This clonotype came up many times. The rearrangement joins TRBV29-1 to TRBJ1-1; D is ambiguous. Looked up from germline, CDR1 is SQVTM and CDR2 is ANQGSEA. Deletions cut 6 bases from V and 1 base from J, with 6 bases between. This CDR3 is built from 11 residues. The CDR3 loop is CSVSRNTEAFF. The CDR3 nucleotides are TGCAGCGTGTCGCGGAACACTGAAGCTTTCTTT. Filled out from reference TRBV29-1 and TRBJ1-1, the complete variable domain reads SAVISQKPSRDICQRGTSLTIQCQVDSQVTMMFWYRQQPGQSLTLIATANQGSEATYESGFVIDKFPISRPNLTFSTLTVSNMSPEDSSIYLCSVSRNTEAFFGQGTRLTVV.

This clonotype was picked up many times. The chain recombines TRBV20-1 with TRBJ1-2; 9 bases align to TRBD1. CDR1 is DFQATT and CDR2 is SNEGSKA in the germline V gene (reference sequence). V lost 5 bases and J lost 5; bases outside the gene matches: 3. This CDR3 is built from 12 residues. CDR3 amino acids: CSAPDRGYGYTF. In DNA, the CDR3 is TGCAGTGCTCCGGACAGGGGTTATGGCTACACCTTC.

This clonotype was found many times. The chain has TRBV7-2 and TRBJ2-1; 10 bases fit TRBD2. In germline, CDR1 is SGHTA, CDR2 FQGNSA. CDR3 length: 17 residues. J lost 9 bases, V lost 2 bases, and 13 bases had no gene match. The CDR3 bases are TGTGCCAGCAGCTTACGTCCGGGGCTAGCGGGAGAGAGTGAGCAGTTCTTC. This translates into CASSLRPGLAGESEQFF.

This clonotype was counted many times. The chain links TRBV9 to TRBJ2-5; TRBD2 might be the D (6 bases). V lost 4 bases, J lost 1 base, and 11 bases lay in between. The CDR3 covers 14 residues. CDR1 is SGDLS and CDR2 is YYNGEE in the germline V gene. Here the CDR3 reads CASSLRAGQETQYF. The CDR3, as DNA: TGTGCCAGCAGCCTCAGAGCGGGCCAAGAGACCCAGTACTTC.

This clonotype came up many times. The V and J genes are TRBV20-1 and TRBJ2-7, with D possibly TRBD1 on 5 matching bases. Per the germline V gene, CDR1 is DFQATT and CDR2 is SNEGSKA (reference sequence). Trimming stripped 6 bases from V and 1 base from J, with 7 bases between. CDR3 length: 11 amino acids. CDR3 DNA sequence: TGCAGTGCGAGACAGTCCTACGAGCAGTACTTC. Translating it yields CSARQSYEQYF.

This clonotype was seen repeatedly, ten times or more. This sequence joins TRBV6-1 and TRBJ2-2, with TRBD2 matching 9 bases. The trim removed 7 bases at V and 5 bases at J, leaving 8 bases unmatched. Germline values: CDR1 MNHNS, CDR2 SASEGT. The CDR3 runs 15 residues. The CDR3 loop reads CASIVRGGGTGELFF. The CDR3 region has the DNA TGTGCCAGCATTGTTCGCGGGGGGGGGACCGGGGAGCTGTTTTTT.

This clonotype was counted at least ten times. The rearrangement links TRBV19 to TRBJ2-2; D is unresolved. This CDR3 is built from 13 residues. CDR1 is LNHDA and CDR2 is SQIVND in the germline V gene (reference sequence). V was cut by 3 bases and J by 3 bases, with 5 bases left in between. CDR3 nucleotide sequence: TGTGCCAGTAGTATTGGGGACACCGGGGAGCTGTTTTTT. Protein product: CASSIGDTGELFF. Full variable domain (outside the CDR3, taken from reference TRBV19 and TRBJ2-2): DGGITQSPKYLFRKEGQNVTLSCEQNLNHDAMYWYRQDPGQGLRLIYYSQIVNDFQKGDIAEGYSVSREKKESFPLTVTSAQKNPTAFYLCASSIGDTGELFFGEGSRLTVL.

A few counts support this clonotype. The chain carries TRBV6-1 and TRBJ2-7; TRBD2 is a possible D gene (6 bases). Germline V gene data show CDR1 as MNHNS and CDR2 as SASEGT. CDR3 length: 13 residues. V was shortened by 4 bases and J by 2 bases, with 9 bases between the two germline ends. The CDR3 nucleotides read TGTGCCAGCAGTGTAGCGGAGACCTACGAGCAGTACTTC. This codes for CASSVAETYEQYF.